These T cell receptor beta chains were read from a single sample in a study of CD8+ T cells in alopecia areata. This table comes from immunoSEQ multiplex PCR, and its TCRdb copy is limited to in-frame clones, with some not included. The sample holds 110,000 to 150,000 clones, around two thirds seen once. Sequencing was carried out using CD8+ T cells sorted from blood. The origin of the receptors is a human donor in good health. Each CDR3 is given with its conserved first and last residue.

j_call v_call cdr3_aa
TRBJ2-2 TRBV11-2 CASSLGLAGVRIPGELFF
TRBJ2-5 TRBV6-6 CASSYTETQYF
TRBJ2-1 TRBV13 CASSSRTSDGEQFF
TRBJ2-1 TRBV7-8 CASSLARVAGVRNEQFF
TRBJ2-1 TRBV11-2 CASSLEGRLGNEQFF
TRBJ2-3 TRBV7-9 CASSFSTDTQYF
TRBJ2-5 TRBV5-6 CASKGSGFPETQYF
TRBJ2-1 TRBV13 CASSLAASQLDAFF
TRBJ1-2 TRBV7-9 CASSLGGQDGYTF
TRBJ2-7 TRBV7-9 CASSPREGLYEQYF
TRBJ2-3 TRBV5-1 CASSMGLLSTDTQYF
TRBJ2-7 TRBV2 CASKGTSGMSYEQYF
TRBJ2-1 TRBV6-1 CASSELAGSYNEQFF
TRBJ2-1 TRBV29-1 CSVEGAGVPYNEQFF
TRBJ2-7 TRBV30 CAWSETSGYEQYF
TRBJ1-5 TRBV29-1 CSVVQSNQPQHF
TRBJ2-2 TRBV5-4 CASSFVGLAGGPDTGELFF